This record looks at one T cell receptor beta chain sequence and its context. The antigen is not known. These data belong to a study of cytomegalovirus exposure and HLA in healthy donors. With 60 Vbeta and 13 Jbeta primers, the PCR was carried out. The assay was immunoSEQ multiplex PCR, and TCRdb's table has in-frame clones only and misses some. The table has approximately 160,000 clones, 81% seen once. The donors gave bone marrow, and they were healthy. Findings and caveats of the study: Sequencing artifact likely explains a cluster of highly shared sequence variants.

Trimming stripped 6 bases from V and 6 bases from J, with 12 bases between. The length of the CDR3 is 13 residues. Germline values: CDR1 WSHSY, CDR2 SAAADI. This chain links TRBV10-2 with TRBJ2-1, with a weak D call TRBD2 (6 bases). The material sequenced was PBMCs. This TCR was recovered from a young woman in good health and CMV-seronegative. As DNA, the CDR3 is TGCGCCAGCAGGGCCGGGAGTTTCAATGAGCAGTTCTTC. Residues: CASRAGSFNEQFF.